The 31 T cell receptor beta chains below come from one sample, sequenced in a study of control samples from healthy donors and cancer patients. TCRdb keeps only in-frame clones here, not all; method: immunoSEQ multiplex PCR. This table holds 170,000 or so clones, roughly 94% found once. Sequenced sample: blood. These receptors were collected from a woman aged 18-29 years in good health.

This clone was detected once. This chain links TRBV10-1 with TRBJ2-1, with TRBD2 matching 8 bases. The germline CDR1 and CDR2 sequences are WNHNN and SYGVQD (reference sequence). The CDR3 is made up of 15 amino acids. After removal of 3 bases from V and 9 bases from J, the junction contained 10 bases not matched to a gene. The CDR3 DNA reads as TGCGCCAGCAGTGATTTGACTAGCGAGTCTGGTGAGCAGTTCTTC. It is translated as CASSDLTSESGEQFF.

The V and J genes are TRBV7-2 and TRBJ1-1, with TRBD1 identical over 7 bases. Germline trimming cut 5 bases from V and 1 base from J; bases unmatched to any gene: 10. Germline V gene sequence: CDR1 SGHTA, CDR2 FQGNSA. The CDR3 consists of 16 residues. CDR3 region: CASSPRGYQGNTEAFF. The CDR3, as DNA: TGTGCCAGCAGCCCCAGGGGGTATCAGGGGAACACTGAAGCTTTCTTT.

The chain carries TRBV5-1 and TRBJ1-4; D may be TRBD1 (6 bases). Germline V gene data show CDR1 as SGHRS and CDR2 as YFSETQ. Trimming removed 0 bases from V and 4 bases from J, with 13 bases in between. The CDR3 loop spans 16 amino acids. The CDR3 loop is CASSLGPGTSNEKLFF. CDR3 sequence (DNA): TGCGCCAGCAGCTTGGGCCCCGGGACAAGTAATGAAAAACTGTTTTTT.

The chain is built from TRBV28 and TRBJ1-4, with D possibly being TRBD1 (5 bases). The CDR3 runs 17 residues. The germline V gene encodes CDR1 MDHEN and CDR2 SYDVKM. V was clipped by 6 bases and J by 2 bases, with 19 bases between them. The CDR3 coding sequence is TGTGCCAGCAGCGCCCCCCAGGGCCGGTCGACTAATGAAAAACTGTTTTTT. It codes for CASSAPQGRSTNEKLFF.

CDR3 residues: CASSEDRRSPLHF. Written as DNA, the CDR3 is TGCGCCAGCAGTGAGGACCGAAGATCACCCCTCCACTTT. This chain links TRBV10-1 with TRBJ1-6; D remains ambiguous. V was pared by 2 bases and J by 10 bases, with 9 bases between. Germline CDR1 reads WNHNN; CDR2 reads SYGVQD (reference sequence). This CDR3 is 13 amino acids long.

The gene calls are TRBV10-3 and TRBJ2-7; D is uncertain. In germline, CDR1 is ENHRY, CDR2 SYGVKD. V lost 11 bases and J lost 1, with 18 bases in between. CDR3 size: 14 residues. CDR3 sequence: CAASRSIDSYEQYF. CDR3 nucleotides: TGTGCCGCCTCGCGCAGTATAGATTCCTACGAGCAGTACTTC.

This chain uses TRBV3-1 (or the pseudogene TRBV3-2) with TRBJ2-5, with TRBD2 as a possible D gene (5 bases). Germline CDR1 is LGHDT and CDR2 is YNNKEL (reference sequence). This CDR3 is 14 amino acids long. V lost 1 base and J 5 bases, leaving 11 bases between the germline ends. The CDR3 loop is CASSQALRRETQYF. The CDR3 nucleotides read TGTGCCAGCAGCCAAGCCCTCCGGAGGGAGACCCAGTACTTC.

CDR3: CAWSPALDARGYEQYF. The CDR3 DNA sequence: TGTGCCTGGAGCCCCGCCCTAGACGCCCGGGGTTACGAGCAGTACTTC. This rearrangement joins TRBV30 to TRBJ2-7; a possible D gene is TRBD2 (5 bases). V was pared by 3 bases and J by 4 bases, with 22 bases between. The CDR3 length is 16 residues. CDR1 GTSNPN and CDR2 SVGIG come from the germline V gene (reference sequence).

CDR3 sequence: CASSLIPTGTGGNTIYF. CDR3 nucleotide sequence: TGTGCCAGCAGCTTAATCCCAACCGGAACCGGAGGAAACACCATATATTTT. This chain connects TRBV7-2 to TRBJ1-3; no clear D. This CDR3 is 17 amino acids long. The germline V gene has CDR1 SGHTA and CDR2 FQGNSA. Trimming took 2 bases from V and 4 from J, leaving 18 bases between them.

The chain carries TRBV11-2 and TRBJ1-3, with D perhaps TRBD1 (5 bases). Germline V CDR1 and CDR2: SGHAT, FQNNGV. V lost 5 bases and J 2 bases, leaving 13 bases between the germline ends. This CDR3 has 15 amino acids. CDR3 sequence: CASSPLRGAGNTIYF. CDR3 bases: TGTGCCAGCAGCCCCTTGAGAGGGGCTGGAAACACCATATATTTT.

The rearrangement uses TRBV6-1 and TRBJ1-5; no reliable D call. Trimming removed 3 bases from V and 7 bases from J, with 7 bases in between. Germline V CDR1 and CDR2: MNHNS, SASEGT. The length of the CDR3 is 12 residues. DNA of the CDR3: TGTGCCAGCAGTGATGAGGGACAGCCCCAGCATTTT. As protein: CASSDEGQPQHF.

The chain has TRBV28 and TRBJ1-1; D possibly corresponds to TRBD1 (6 bases). Trimming cost V 5 bases and J 4 bases, with 26 bases left between them. The CDR3 is made up of 18 amino acids. Per the germline V gene, CDR1 is MDHEN and CDR2 is SYDVKM. CDR3 coding DNA: TGTGCCAGCAGTCCATATCGAATCCGGGGGGCGCGCAGCACTGAAGCTTTCTTT. This encodes CASSPYRIRGARSTEAFF.

The V gene is TRBV3-1 (or the pseudogene TRBV3-2), the J gene TRBJ2-1; the D is unclear. The CDR3 runs 15 residues. Germline CDR1 LGHDT, CDR2 YNNKEL (reference sequence). The ends were cut back, 6 bases at V and 2 bases at J, with 14 bases in the middle. Here the CDR3 reads CASRGQGLAYNEQFF. For the CDR3, the DNA is TGTGCCAGCAGAGGCCAAGGTCTGGCCTACAATGAGCAGTTCTTC.

The V and J genes are TRBV7-3 and TRBJ2-1; no firm D call. Germline loops: CDR1 SGHTA, CDR2 FQGTGA. The CDR3 consists of 13 residues. V gave up 2 bases and J gave up 4 bases, with 6 bases separating them. The CDR3 DNA sequence: TGTGCCAGCAGCTTATCCGATTACAATGAGCAGTTCTTC. It specifies CASSLSDYNEQFF.

The V gene is TRBV28, the J gene TRBJ1-5; D is unresolved. This CDR3 comprises 19 residues. The V gene lost 4 bases and the J gene lost 4 bases, with 26 bases spanning the gap. CDR1 is MDHEN and CDR2 is SYDVKM in the germline V gene. CDR3: CASSSAGSPGLLSNQPQHF. CDR3 coding DNA: TGTGCCAGCAGTTCCGCCGGATCGCCCGGGCTTCTTTCGAATCAGCCCCAGCATTTT.

V gene TRBV5-1 combines with J gene TRBJ1-5; maybe TRBD1 (5 bases). The germline gives CDR1 SGHRS, CDR2 YFSETQ. V lost 0 bases and J lost 3, with 10 bases in between. The CDR3 loop spans 15 amino acids. The CDR3 DNA is TGCGCCAGCAGCTTGGGACAGCTCGACAATCAGCCCCAGCATTTT. Protein sequence: CASSLGQLDNQPQHF.

The chain has TRBV7-9 and TRBJ1-4; possibly TRBD1 for D (6 bases). In germline, CDR1 is SEHNR, CDR2 FQNEAQ (reference sequence). This CDR3 is 13 amino acids long. Deletions cut 8 bases from V and 3 bases from J, with 10 bases between. The CDR3 DNA is TGTGCCAGCCCCAGGGGTCCTAATGAAAAACTGTTTTTT. This translates into CASPRGPNEKLFF.

This chain connects TRBV5-5 to TRBJ2-1; 8 bases align to TRBD2. The CDR3 is made up of 14 amino acids. Looked up from germline, CDR1 is SGHKS and CDR2 is YYEKEE (reference sequence). Germline trimming cut 7 bases from V and 6 bases from J; bases unmatched to any gene: 9. The CDR3 nucleotides are TGTGCCAGCGCTGGACTAGCCCCGGGCAATGAGCAGTTCTTC. Protein sequence: CASAGLAPGNEQFF.

In its sample, this clone was seen once. V gene TRBV11-2 combines with J gene TRBJ2-3; D ambiguous. Trimming shortened V by 1 base and J by 2 bases, and 7 bases separated the two germline ends. Germline loops: CDR1 SGHAT, CDR2 FQNNGV. The CDR3 has 14 residues. The CDR3 loop reads CASSLVLLTDTQYF. The CDR3 DNA follows: TGTGCCAGCAGCTTAGTCCTCCTCACAGATACGCAGTATTTT.

The chain recombines TRBV18 with TRBJ2-5; maybe TRBD2 (6 bases). V was pared by 4 bases and J by 4 bases, with 16 bases between. The CDR3 has 15 amino acids. Per the germline V gene, CDR1 is KGHSH and CDR2 is LQKENI. Here the CDR3 reads CASSLGPMGGETQYF. The CDR3 DNA is TGTGCCAGCTCACTCGGGCCCATGGGAGGAGAGACCCAGTACTTC.

V is TRBV6-2 or TRBV6-3 and J is TRBJ2-4; D is ambiguous. This CDR3 region has 12 residues. V was pared by 2 bases and J by 7 bases, with 6 bases between. Germline lookup yields CDR1 MNHEY and CDR2 SVGEGT. The CDR3 spells CASSYRTNIQYF. CDR3 coding DNA: TGTGCCAGCAGTTACCGGACCAACATTCAGTACTTC.

The CDR3 here is CASSFIDRDTQYF. Here the CDR3 DNA reads TGTGCCAGCAGTTTCATCGACCGGGATACGCAGTATTTT. This sequence joins TRBV12-3 or TRBV12-4 and TRBJ2-3; the D is unclear. The CDR3 runs to 13 residues. V lost 3 bases to trimming and J lost 6 bases, with 10 bases between them.

This clone is a singleton in its sample. The J gene is TRBJ1-5, the V gene TRBV19; D call uncertain. V was trimmed by 7 bases and J by 5 bases, leaving 12 bases between them. The CDR3 spans 13 residues. Germline V gene lookup returns CDR1 LNHDA and CDR2 SQIVND (reference sequence). The CDR3 protein is CASKRREDQPQHF. The CDR3 region has the DNA TGTGCCAGTAAGAGGAGGGAGGATCAGCCCCAGCATTTT.

The V and J genes are TRBV12-3 or TRBV12-4 and TRBJ2-7, with D tentatively TRBD2 (6 bases). The CDR3 contains 11 residues. V lost 6 bases and J 8 bases, leaving 11 bases between the germline ends. The CDR3 DNA sequence: TGTGCCAGCAGCACTAGCCGGAAGCAGTACTTC. It specifies CASSTSRKQYF.

The V call is TRBV11-2, the J call TRBJ2-2; D is uncertain. Germline-derived CDR1 and CDR2 are SGHAT and FQNNGV. V gave up 0 bases and J gave up 4 bases, with 12 bases separating them. There are 16 residues in the CDR3. In DNA, the CDR3 is TGTGCCAGCAGCTTAGATGGTAGCATGGGCACCGGGGAGCTGTTTTTT. This gives the protein CASSLDGSMGTGELFF. Full variable domain (rest looked up from reference TRBV11-2 and TRBJ2-2): EAGVAQSPRYKIIEKRQSVAFWCNPISGHATLYWYQQILGQGPKLLIQFQNNGVVDDSQLPKDRFSAERLKGVDSTLKIQPAKLEDSAVYLCASSLDGSMGTGELFFGEGSRLTVL.

V is TRBV24-1 and J is TRBJ2-3, with TRBD1 matching 8 bases. The CDR3 is 15 residues long. CDR1 is KGHDR and CDR2 is SFDVKD in the germline V gene. V trimming: 4 bases; J trimming: 5 bases; junction bases outside the gene matches: 7. CDR3 coding DNA: TGTGCCACCAGTGAAATGGGGACAGGACGAGATACGCAGTATTTT. It encodes CATSEMGTGRDTQYF.

This clone was seen once. V and J are TRBV6-5 and TRBJ1-1; D not resolved. Trimming pared 7 bases from V and 5 bases from J, leaving 17 bases between. The CDR3 runs 14 residues. Germline V lookup: CDR1 MNHEY, CDR2 SVGAGI. CDR3 coding DNA: TGTGCCAGCACCTCGGACCCACAAGGAACTGAAGCTTTCTTT. This codes for CASTSDPQGTEAFF.

The rearrangement links TRBV12-3 or TRBV12-4 to TRBJ1-1; 7 nucleotides agree with TRBD1. The CDR3 is 13 amino acids. The J segment lost 4 bases and the V segment lost 6 bases, leaving 5 bases of the junction unmatched. The CDR3 is CASSAGTVTEAFF. DNA of the CDR3: TGTGCCAGCAGCGCCGGGACAGTCACTGAAGCTTTCTTT.

V usage is TRBV28 and J usage is TRBJ1-5, with 8 bases aligning to TRBD1. Germline lookup yields CDR1 MDHEN and CDR2 SYDVKM. The J segment lost 0 bases and the V segment lost 3 bases, leaving 10 bases of the junction unmatched. There are 18 residues in the CDR3. CDR3 coding DNA: TGTGCCAGCAGTTTGTTCGGGACAGGAAGGTCTAGCAATCAGCCCCAGCATTTT. Translating gives CASSLFGTGRSSNQPQHF.

The chain is built from TRBV11-3 and TRBJ1-1; unclear D gene. The CDR3 contains 13 residues. Germline assignment: CDR1 SGHNT and CDR2 YENEEA. Trimming took 4 bases from V and 1 from J, leaving 7 bases between them. The CDR3 region is CASSSTENTEAFF. CDR3 nucleotides: TGTGCCAGCAGCTCAACAGAGAACACTGAAGCTTTCTTT. Variable domain in full (rest from reference TRBV11-3 and TRBJ1-1): EAGVVQSPRYKIIEKKQPVAFWCNPISGHNTLYWYLQNLGQGPELLIRYENEEAVDDSQLPKDRFSAERLKGVDSTLKIQPAELGDSAVYLCASSSTENTEAFFGQGTRLTVV.

The chain combines TRBV6-5 with TRBJ1-1; tentative D call: TRBD1 (6 bases). Germline CDR1 reads MNHEY; CDR2 reads SVGAGI. The CDR3 totals 11 residues. With 2 bases removed from V and 8 bases from J, the gap between germline ends came to 6 bases. CDR3 loop: CASSYGGEAFF. The DNA of the CDR3 is TGTGCCAGCAGTTACGGGGGCGAAGCTTTCTTT.